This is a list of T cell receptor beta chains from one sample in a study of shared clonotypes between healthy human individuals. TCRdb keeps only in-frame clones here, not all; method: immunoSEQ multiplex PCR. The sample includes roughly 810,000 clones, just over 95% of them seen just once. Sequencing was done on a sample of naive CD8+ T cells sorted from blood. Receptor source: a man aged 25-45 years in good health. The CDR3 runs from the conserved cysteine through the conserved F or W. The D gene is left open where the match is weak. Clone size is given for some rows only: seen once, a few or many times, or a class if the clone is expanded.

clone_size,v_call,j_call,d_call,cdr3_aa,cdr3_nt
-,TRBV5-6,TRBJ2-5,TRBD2,CASSLGTTQETQYF,TGTGCCAGCAGCTTAGGGACTACCCAAGAGACCCAGTACTTC
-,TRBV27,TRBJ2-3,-,CASRHPGDPLTDTQYF,TGTGCCAGCAGACACCCGGGAGACCCACTCACAGATACGCAGTATTTT
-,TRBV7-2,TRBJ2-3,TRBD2,CASSPPSGDTDTQYF,TGTGCCAGCAGCCCACCTAGCGGTGACACAGATACGCAGTATTTT
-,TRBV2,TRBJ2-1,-,CASRDPGTSMNEQFF,TGTGCCAGCAGAGACCCGGGGACAAGTATGAATGAGCAGTTCTTC
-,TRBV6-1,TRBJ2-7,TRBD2,CASSEGGTSGFYEQYF,TGTGCCAGCAGTGAAGGAGGGACTAGCGGGTTCTACGAGCAGTACTTC
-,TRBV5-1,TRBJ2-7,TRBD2,CASSMGLAGRDYEQYF,TGCGCCAGCAGCATGGGACTAGCGGGAAGGGACTACGAGCAGTACTTC
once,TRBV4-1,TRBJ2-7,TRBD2,CASSQGLAGSYEQYF,TGCGCCAGCAGCCAGGGACTAGCGGGCTCCTACGAGCAGTACTTC
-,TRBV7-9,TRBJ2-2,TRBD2,CASTDSGRGDTGELFF,TGTGCCAGCACCGATAGCGGGAGAGGGGACACCGGGGAGCTGTTTTTT
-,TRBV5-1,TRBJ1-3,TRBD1,CASSYGGTGGDLSSGNTIYF,TGCGCCAGCAGCTATGGCGGGACAGGGGGCGACTTAAGCTCTGGAAACACCATATATTTT
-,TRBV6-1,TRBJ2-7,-,CASSPTGDLYEQYF,TGTGCCAGCAGCCCGACTGGGGACCTTTACGAGCAGTACTTC
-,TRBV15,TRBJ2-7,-,CATSPQGGHRGYEQYF,TGTGCCACCAGCCCGCAGGGGGGGCACCGGGGCTACGAGCAGTACTTC
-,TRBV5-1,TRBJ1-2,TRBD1,CASSEYKGASYGYTF,TGCGCCAGCAGCGAATACAAGGGGGCGAGCTATGGCTACACCTTC
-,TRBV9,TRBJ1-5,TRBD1,CASSVGQGLGQPQHF,TGTGCCAGCAGCGTCGGACAGGGGCTAGGTCAGCCCCAGCATTTT
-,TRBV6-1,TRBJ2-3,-,CASSAGTANTDTQYF,TGTGCCAGCAGTGCTGGGACGGCAAACACAGATACGCAGTATTTT
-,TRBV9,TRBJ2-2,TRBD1,CASSKWDRTNTGELFF,TGTGCCAGCAGCAAATGGGACAGGACGAACACCGGGGAGCTGTTTTTT
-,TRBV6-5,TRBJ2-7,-,CASSPWGGTSYEQYF,TGTGCCAGCAGCCCCTGGGGGGGCACCTCCTACGAGCAGTACTTC
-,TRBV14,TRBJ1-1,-,CASSQLGQGRGMNTEAFF,TGTGCCAGCAGCCAACTAGGCCAGGGACGGGGGATGAACACTGAAGCTTTCTTT
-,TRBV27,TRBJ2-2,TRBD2,CASKNSGLAYTGELFF,TGTGCCAGCAAAAATTCGGGACTAGCCTACACCGGGGAGCTGTTTTTT
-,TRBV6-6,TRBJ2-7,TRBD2,CASSYSVAGVYEQYF,TGTGCCAGCAGTTACTCTGTAGCGGGAGTATACGAGCAGTACTTC
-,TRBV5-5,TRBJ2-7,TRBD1,CASSHRDRVYEQYF,TGTGCCAGCAGCCACCGGGACAGGGTCTACGAGCAGTACTTC
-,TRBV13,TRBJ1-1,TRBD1,CASSTLQGLDTEAFF,TGTGCCAGCAGCACGCTACAGGGGTTGGACACTGAAGCTTTCTTT
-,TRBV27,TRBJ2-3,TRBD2,CASSLGGRGADTQYF,TGTGCCAGCAGTTTAGGCGGGAGAGGAGCAGATACGCAGTATTTT
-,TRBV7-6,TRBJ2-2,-,CASSLALSLAGELFF,TGTGCCAGCAGCTTAGCGCTATCTCTCGCCGGGGAGCTGTTTTTT
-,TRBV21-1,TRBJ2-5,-,CASSQETQYF,TGTGCCAGCAGCCAAGAGACCCAGTACTTC
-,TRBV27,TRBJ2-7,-,CASSISRGDPPYEQYF,TGTGCCAGCAGCATCTCAAGGGGCGATCCCCCCTACGAGCAGTACTTC
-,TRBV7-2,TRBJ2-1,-,CASSLASPNNEQFF,TGTGCCAGCAGCTTAGCGTCGCCAAACAATGAGCAGTTCTTC
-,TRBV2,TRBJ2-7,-,CASTAGAYEQYF,TGTGCCAGCACGGCAGGGGCCTACGAGCAGTACTTC
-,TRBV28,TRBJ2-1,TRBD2,CASRSAGGGYNEQFF,TGTGCCAGCAGATCCGCGGGAGGGGGCTACAATGAGCAGTTCTTC
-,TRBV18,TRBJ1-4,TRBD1,CASSPVGQGEKLFF,TGTGCCAGCTCACCCGTGGGACAGGGAGAAAAACTGTTTTTT
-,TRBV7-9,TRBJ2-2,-,CASSLAAPGELFF,TGTGCCAGCAGCTTGGCAGCTCCCGGGGAGCTGTTTTTT
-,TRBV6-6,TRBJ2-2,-,CASTENNLNTGELFF,TGTGCCAGCACTGAAAACAACTTGAACACCGGGGAGCTGTTTTTT
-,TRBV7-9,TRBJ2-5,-,CASSLFSGRETQYF,TGTGCCAGCAGCTTATTCTCAGGGAGAGAGACCCAGTACTTC
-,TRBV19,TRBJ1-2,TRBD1,CASRTGAEDGYTF,TGTGCCAGTAGGACAGGGGCAGAGGATGGCTACACCTTC
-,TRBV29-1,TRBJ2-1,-,CSVESGYNEQFF,TGCAGCGTTGAATCCGGTTACAATGAGCAGTTCTTC
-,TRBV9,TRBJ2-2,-,CASSDPVLWTNTGELFF,TGTGCCAGCAGCGACCCTGTACTATGGACGAACACCGGGGAGCTGTTTTTT
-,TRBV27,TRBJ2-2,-,CASTAGTTNTGELFF,TGTGCCAGCACCGCCGGGACCACGAACACCGGGGAGCTGTTTTTT
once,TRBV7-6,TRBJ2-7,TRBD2,CASSWTSGRTTYEQYF,TGTGCCAGCAGCTGGACTAGCGGGAGGACCACCTACGAGCAGTACTTC
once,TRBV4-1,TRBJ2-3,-,CASSQVQVDTQYF,TGCGCCAGCAGCCAAGTACAGGTTGATACGCAGTATTTT
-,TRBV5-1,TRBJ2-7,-,CASSGAPSVGSYEQYF,TGCGCCAGCAGCGGAGCCCCTAGCGTGGGATCCTACGAGCAGTACTTC
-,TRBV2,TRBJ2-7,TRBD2,CASSVTGGNEQYF,TGTGCCAGCAGTGTCACGGGAGGGAACGAGCAGTACTTC
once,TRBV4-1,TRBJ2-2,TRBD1,CASSQGQGNTGELFF,TGCGCCAGCAGCCAGGGACAGGGAAACACCGGGGAGCTGTTTTTT
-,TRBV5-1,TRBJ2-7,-,CASSPSTGFYEQYF,TGCGCCAGCAGCCCGTCAACAGGGTTCTACGAGCAGTACTTC
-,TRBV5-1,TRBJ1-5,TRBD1,CASSPGTGDYSNQPQHF,TGCGCCAGCAGCCCCGGGACAGGGGATTATAGCAATCAGCCCCAGCATTTT
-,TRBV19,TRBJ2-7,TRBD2,CASSTTGIGLAAKMTYEQYF,TGTGCCAGTAGTACAACCGGGATAGGACTAGCAGCTAAAATGACCTACGAGCAGTACTTC
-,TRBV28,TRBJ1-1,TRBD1,CASSSQGGTEAFF,TGTGCCAGCAGCTCACAGGGGGGCACTGAAGCTTTCTTT
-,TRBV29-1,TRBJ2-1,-,CSGSSNFGDEQFF,TGCAGCGGAAGCTCCAATTTCGGGGATGAGCAGTTCTTC
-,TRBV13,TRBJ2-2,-,CASSPPNTGELFF,TGTGCCAGCAGCCCCCCGAACACCGGGGAGCTGTTTTTT
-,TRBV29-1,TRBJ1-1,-,CSVTGRETNTEAFF,TGCAGCGTTACCGGCAGGGAGACAAACACTGAAGCTTTCTTT
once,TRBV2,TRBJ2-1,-,CASMNQDKFF,TGTGCCAGCATGAACCAGGATAAGTTCTTC
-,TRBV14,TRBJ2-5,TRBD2,CASSQDLFPLGLAGGNVETQYF,TGTGCCAGCAGCCAAGATTTATTTCCTTTAGGACTAGCGGGAGGTAACGTCGAGACCCAGTACTTC
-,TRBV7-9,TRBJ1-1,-,CASSDSMNTEAFF,TGTGCCAGCAGTGACAGCATGAACACTGAAGCTTTCTTT
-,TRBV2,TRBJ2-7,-,CASSTKPNRSYEQYF,TGTGCCAGCAGTACGAAGCCCAATCGATCTTACGAGCAGTACTTC
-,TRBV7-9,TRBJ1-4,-,CASRRGGKDSNEKLFF,TGTGCCAGCAGGCGTGGAGGGAAGGACTCTAATGAAAAACTGTTTTTT
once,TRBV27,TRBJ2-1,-,CASSGTLDNEQFF,TGTGCCAGCAGCGGGACTCTTGACAATGAGCAGTTCTTC
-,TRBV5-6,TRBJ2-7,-,CASSGGSRNEQYF,TGTGCCAGCAGCGGGGGATCTCGGAACGAGCAGTACTTC
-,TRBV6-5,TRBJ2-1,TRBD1,CASSQQGNEQFF,TGTGCCAGCAGTCAACAGGGGAATGAGCAGTTCTTC
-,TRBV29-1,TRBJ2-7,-,CSVEGAYYEQYF,TGCAGCGTGGAGGGGGCTTACTACGAGCAGTACTTC